This T cell receptor (beta chain) was captured in a study of blood T cell repertoires in COVID-19. Study information: COVID-19 samples, acute and convalescent, were from the United States, Italy and Spain.

The CDR3 is 17 amino acids. V lost 4 bases, J lost 0 bases, and 9 bases stayed unmatched. The germline V gene encodes CDR1 SGHDT and CDR2 YYEEEE. Study processing details: How many nucleated cells were present was estimated from reference gene primer amplification. Libraries were prepared by immunoSEQ multiplex PCR; TCRdb keeps only in-frame clonotypes and omits some of them. V and J calls and clone size are copied from that table; D and trimming were computed from the DNA. The sample holds over 120,000 clones; around 87% are singletons and the top ten take 37%. The chain combines TRBV5-6 with TRBJ2-2, with 7 bases aligning to TRBD1. The sequence was obtained from a man over 45 who had recovered from COVID-19. The sample comprised peripheral blood. CDR3 region: CASSRRTGTTNTGELFF. CDR3 DNA sequence: TGTGCCAGCAGCCGCCGGACAGGAACGACGAACACCGGGGAGCTGTTTTTT.